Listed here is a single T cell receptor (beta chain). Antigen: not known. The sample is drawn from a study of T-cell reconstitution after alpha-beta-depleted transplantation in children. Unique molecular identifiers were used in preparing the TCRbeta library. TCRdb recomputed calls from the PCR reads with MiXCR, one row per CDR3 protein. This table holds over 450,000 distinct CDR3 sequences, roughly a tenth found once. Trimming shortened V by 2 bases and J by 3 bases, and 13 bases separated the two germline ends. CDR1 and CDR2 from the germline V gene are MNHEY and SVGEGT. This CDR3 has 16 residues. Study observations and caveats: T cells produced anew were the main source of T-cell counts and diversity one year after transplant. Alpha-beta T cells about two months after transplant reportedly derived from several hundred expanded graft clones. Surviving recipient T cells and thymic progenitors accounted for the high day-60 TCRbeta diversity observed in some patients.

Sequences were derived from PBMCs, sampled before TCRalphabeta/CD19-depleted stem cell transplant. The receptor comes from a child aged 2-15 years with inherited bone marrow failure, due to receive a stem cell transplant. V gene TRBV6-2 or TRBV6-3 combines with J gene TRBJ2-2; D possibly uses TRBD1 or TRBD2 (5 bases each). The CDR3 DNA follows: TGTGCCAGCAGTTACGGGACCGGGACCTACACCGGGGAGCTGTTTTTT. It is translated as CASSYGTGTYTGELFF.